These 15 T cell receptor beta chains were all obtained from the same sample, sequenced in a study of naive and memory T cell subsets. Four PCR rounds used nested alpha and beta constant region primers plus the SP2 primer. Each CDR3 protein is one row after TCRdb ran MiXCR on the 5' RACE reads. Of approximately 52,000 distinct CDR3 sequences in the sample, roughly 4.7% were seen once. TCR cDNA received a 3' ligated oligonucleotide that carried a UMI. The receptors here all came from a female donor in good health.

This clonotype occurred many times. The CDR3, as DNA: TGTGCCATCAGTACTAGCGGGACTCAAAAGCTCACAGATACGCAGTATTTT. Protein product: CAISTSGTQKLTDTQYF. The chain uses TRBV10-3 and TRBJ2-3; 10 bases fit TRBD2. Germline assignment: CDR1 ENHRY and CDR2 SYGVKD. This CDR3 is built from 17 residues. Trimming cost V 5 bases and J 2 bases; bases outside gene matches: 10.

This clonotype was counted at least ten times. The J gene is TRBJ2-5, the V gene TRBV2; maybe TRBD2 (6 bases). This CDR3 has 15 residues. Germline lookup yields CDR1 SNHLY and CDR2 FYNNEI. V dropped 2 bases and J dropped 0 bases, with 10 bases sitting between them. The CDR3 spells CASSENLANQETQYF. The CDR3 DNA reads TGTGCCAGCAGTGAAAATCTAGCGAACCAAGAGACCCAGTACTTC. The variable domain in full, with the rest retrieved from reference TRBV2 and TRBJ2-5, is EPEVTQTPSHQVTQMGQEVILRCVPISNHLYFYWYRQILGQKVEFLVSFYNNEISEKSEIFDDQFSVERPDGSNFTLKIRSTKLEDSAMYFCASSENLANQETQYFGPGTRLLVL.

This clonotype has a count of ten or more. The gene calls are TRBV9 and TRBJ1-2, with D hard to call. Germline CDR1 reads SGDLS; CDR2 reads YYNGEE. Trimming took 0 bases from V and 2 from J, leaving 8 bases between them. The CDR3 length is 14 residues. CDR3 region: CASSVVEQNYGYTF. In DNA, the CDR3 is TGTGCCAGCAGCGTAGTTGAACAGAACTATGGCTACACCTTC.

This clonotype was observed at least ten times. CDR3 coding DNA: TGCAGTGCCGGGGGACTAGCGTATAACGAGCAGTACTTC. It yields the protein CSAGGLAYNEQYF. The chain carries TRBV20-1 and TRBJ2-7; TRBD2 agrees at 10 bases. The CDR3 loop spans 13 amino acids. Looked up from germline, CDR1 is DFQATT and CDR2 is SNEGSKA (reference sequence). The ends lost 6 bases at V and 5 bases at J; junction bases unmatched: 7.

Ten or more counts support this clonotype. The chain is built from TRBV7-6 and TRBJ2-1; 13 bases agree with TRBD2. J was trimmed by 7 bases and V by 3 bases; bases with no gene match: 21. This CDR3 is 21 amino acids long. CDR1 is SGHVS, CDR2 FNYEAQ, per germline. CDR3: CASSFRTAGTSGTLWGNEQFF. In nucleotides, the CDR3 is TGTGCCAGCAGCTTCCGGACAGCCGGGACTAGCGGGACCTTGTGGGGAAATGAGCAGTTCTTC.

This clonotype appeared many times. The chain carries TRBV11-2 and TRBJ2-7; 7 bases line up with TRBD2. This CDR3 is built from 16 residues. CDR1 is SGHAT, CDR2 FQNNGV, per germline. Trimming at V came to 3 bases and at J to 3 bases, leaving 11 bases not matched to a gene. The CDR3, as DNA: TGTGCCAGCAGCTTTCTACGTGGGAGGGAACGCTACGAGCAGTACTTC. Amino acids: CASSFLRGRERYEQYF.

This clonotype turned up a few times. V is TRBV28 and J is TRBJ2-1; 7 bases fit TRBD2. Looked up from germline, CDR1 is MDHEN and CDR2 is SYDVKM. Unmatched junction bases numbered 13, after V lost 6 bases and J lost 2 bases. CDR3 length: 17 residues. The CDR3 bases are TGTGCCAGCAGGGGGGGGTTCTTGCTAGAAACCTACAATGAGCAGTTCTTC. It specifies CASRGGFLLETYNEQFF.

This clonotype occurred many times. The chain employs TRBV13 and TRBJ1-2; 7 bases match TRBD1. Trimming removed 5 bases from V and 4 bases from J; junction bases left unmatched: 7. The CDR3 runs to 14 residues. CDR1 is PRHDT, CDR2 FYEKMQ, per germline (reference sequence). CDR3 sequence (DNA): TGTGCCAGCAGCGTTCGAGGGACAGCCTATGGCTACACCTTC. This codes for CASSVRGTAYGYTF.

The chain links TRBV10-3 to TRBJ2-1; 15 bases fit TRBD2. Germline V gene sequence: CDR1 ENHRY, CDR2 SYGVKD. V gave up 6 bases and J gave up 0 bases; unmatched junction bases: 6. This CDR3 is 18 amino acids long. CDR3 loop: CAIRSGLAGGGSYNEQFF. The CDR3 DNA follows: TGTGCCATCAGAAGCGGACTAGCGGGAGGGGGCTCCTACAATGAGCAGTTCTTC.

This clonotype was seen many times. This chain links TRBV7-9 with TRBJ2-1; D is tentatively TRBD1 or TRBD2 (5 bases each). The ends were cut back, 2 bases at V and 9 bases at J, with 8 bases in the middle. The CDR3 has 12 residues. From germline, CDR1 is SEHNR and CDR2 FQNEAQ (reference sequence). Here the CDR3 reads CASSLRGREQFF. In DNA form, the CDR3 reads TGTGCCAGCAGCTTAAGGGGACGTGAGCAGTTCTTC.

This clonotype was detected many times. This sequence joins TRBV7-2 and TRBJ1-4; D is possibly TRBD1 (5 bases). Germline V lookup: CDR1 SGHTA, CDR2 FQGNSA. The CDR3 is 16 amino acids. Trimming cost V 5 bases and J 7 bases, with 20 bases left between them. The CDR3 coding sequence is TGTGCCAGCAGCAAAAAACGGCGGGGGGATGGTGAAAAACTGTTTTTT. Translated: CASSKKRRGDGEKLFF.

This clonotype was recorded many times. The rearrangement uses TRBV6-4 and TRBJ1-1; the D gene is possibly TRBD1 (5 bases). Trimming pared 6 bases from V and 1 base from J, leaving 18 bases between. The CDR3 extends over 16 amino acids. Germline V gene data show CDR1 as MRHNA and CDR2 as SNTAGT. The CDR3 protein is CASRRGGGLGNTEAFF. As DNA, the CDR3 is TGTGCCAGCAGGAGGGGTGGGGGACTGGGGAACACTGAAGCTTTCTTT.

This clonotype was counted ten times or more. The CDR3 spells CASRLGDEQYF. In nucleotides, the CDR3 is TGTGCCAGCCGTTTGGGGGACGAGCAGTACTTC. The genes are TRBV7-2 and TRBJ2-7; D may match TRBD1 or TRBD2 (5 bases each). Germline CDR1 reads SGHTA; CDR2 reads FQGNSA. This CDR3 has 11 amino acids. V shed 8 bases and J shed 5 bases, with 10 bases lying between them. Full variable domain (remainder filled in from reference TRBV7-2 and TRBJ2-7): GAGVSQSPSNKVTEKGKDVELRCDPISGHTALYWYRQSLGQGLEFLIYFQGNSAPDKSGLPSDRFSAERTGGSVSTLTIQRTQQEDSAVYLCASRLGDEQYFGPGTRLTVT.

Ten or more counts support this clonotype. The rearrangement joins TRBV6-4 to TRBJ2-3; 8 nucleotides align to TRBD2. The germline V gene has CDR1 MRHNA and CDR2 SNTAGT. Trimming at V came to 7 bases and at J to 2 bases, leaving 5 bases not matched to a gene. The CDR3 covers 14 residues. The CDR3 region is CASKSGGDTDTQYF. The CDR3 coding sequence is TGTGCCAGCAAAAGCGGGGGCGACACAGATACGCAGTATTTT.

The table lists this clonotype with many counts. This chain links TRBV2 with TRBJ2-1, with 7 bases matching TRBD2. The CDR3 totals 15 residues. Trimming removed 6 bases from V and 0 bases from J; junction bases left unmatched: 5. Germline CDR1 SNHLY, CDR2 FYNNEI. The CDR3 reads CASRVSGHSYNEQFF. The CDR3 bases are TGTGCCAGCAGGGTTAGCGGGCACTCCTACAATGAGCAGTTCTTC.